Sequencing of this T cell receptor (beta chain) was carried out in a study of cytomegalovirus exposure and HLA in healthy donors. Researchers ran the PCR with 60 Vbeta and 13 Jbeta primers. The protocol was immunoSEQ multiplex PCR, while the TCRdb copy is restricted to in-frame clones and leaves out a portion. This sample has under 200,000 clones; around 79% occur once, and the top ten carry 0.69%. There are 16 residues in the CDR3. CDR1 SGHRS and CDR2 YFSETQ come from the germline V gene. With 4 bases removed from V and 3 bases from J, the gap between germline ends came to 19 bases. The study's findings and limits: CMV serostatus was the sole immune exposure data available. What a later analysis showed was that several of the most significant clusters appeared linked to common viral pathogens. Among CMV-associated TCR beta chains, most appeared HLA-restricted in a later analysis.

With respect to this clone: Its antigen is not known.

This receptor was taken from a woman in her forties in good health and CMV-seronegative. The source material was PBMCs. The chain links TRBV5-1 to TRBJ2-5, with a weak D call TRBD1 (5 bases). Here the CDR3 DNA reads TGCGCCAGCAGCCTTGGACATCTCGGTGGGAAAGAGACCCAGTACTTC. Translating it yields CASSLGHLGGKETQYF.